The 9 T cell receptor beta chains in this list originate from one sample, sequenced in a study of CD8 T cells in ankylosing spondylitis. Findings of the study overall: There was a TCR beta motif, made of several highly homologous variants, that appeared characteristic of ankylosing spondylitis blood.

The antigens for these receptors are not known. MiXCR, run by TCRdb on the 5' RACE reads, gives a single entry per CDR3 protein. The table has hundreds of thousands of distinct CDR3 sequences, more than 25% seen once. Sequencing input: blood, either unsorted or a sorted T cell fraction (not recorded which). The receptors were gathered from a male donor with ankylosing spondylitis.

The chain has TRBV5-1 and TRBJ2-5, with D perhaps matching TRBD1 or TRBD2 (5 bases each). The germline gives CDR1 SGHRS, CDR2 YFSETQ. The ends were cut back, 4 bases at V and 5 bases at J, with 12 bases in the middle. CDR3 length equals 13 residues. The CDR3 DNA reads TGCGCCAGCAGCCGGGACCAAAAGGAGACCCAGTACTTC. Translating it yields CASSRDQKETQYF.

V gene TRBV5-1 combines with J gene TRBJ2-5, with 8 bases that match TRBD1. Losses at the gene ends were 2 bases for V and 5 bases for J; bases not matched to a gene: 5. Germline CDR1 is SGHRS and CDR2 is YFSETQ. The CDR3 extends over 14 amino acids. CDR3 sequence (DNA): TGCGCCAGCAGCTTTCAGGGGGCACTGGAGACCCAGTACTTC. It encodes CASSFQGALETQYF.

The chain recombines TRBV20-1 with TRBJ1-4; D call uncertain. The length of the CDR3 is 13 residues. The germline V gene encodes CDR1 DFQATT and CDR2 SNEGSKA (reference sequence). Trimming left V 3 bases short and J 7 bases short, with 12 bases between. The chain's CDR3 is CSARSQKTEKLFF. Written as DNA, the CDR3 is TGCAGTGCTAGGTCTCAGAAAACTGAAAAACTGTTTTTT.

This rearrangement joins TRBV7-7 to TRBJ2-2; D uncertain. Trimming cost V 5 bases and J 4 bases, with 8 bases left between them. Germline V gives CDR1 SSHAT, CDR2 FNYEAQ (reference sequence). This CDR3 comprises 13 residues. CDR3 sequence: CASSPSSTGELFF. Here the CDR3 DNA reads TGTGCCAGCAGCCCGTCTTCCACCGGGGAGCTGTTTTTT. The variable domain in full, with the rest retrieved from reference TRBV7-7 and TRBJ2-2, is GAGVSQSPRYKVTKRGQDVTLRCDPISSHATLYWYQQALGQGPEFLTYFNYEAQPDKSGLPSDRFSAERPEGSISTLTIQRTEQRDSAMYRCASSPSSTGELFFGEGSRLTVL.

The V call is TRBV5-1, the J call TRBJ1-2; D gene unclear. This CDR3 spans 13 amino acids. The germline V gene encodes CDR1 SGHRS and CDR2 YFSETQ. The ends were cut back, 4 bases at V and 4 bases at J, with 11 bases in the middle. CDR3 residues: CASSPSEGYGYTF. The CDR3 DNA follows: TGCGCCAGCAGCCCGAGCGAAGGCTATGGCTACACCTTC.

This clonotype was seen more than once but under ten times. The chain has TRBV20-1 and TRBJ1-1, with D unclear. Germline CDR1 is DFQATT and CDR2 is SNEGSKA (reference sequence). The CDR3 runs 11 residues. V was clipped by 5 bases and J by 3 bases, with 7 bases between them. The CDR3 nucleotides read TGCAGTGCTCCCAGCTACACTGAAGCTTTCTTT. Its protein is CSAPSYTEAFF.

This clonotype came up a few times. The chain uses TRBV11-2 and TRBJ2-7; 11 nucleotides agree with TRBD1. CDR3 length: 16 amino acids. Per germline, CDR1 SGHAT and CDR2 FQNNGV. Trimming cost V 0 bases and J 2 bases; bases outside gene matches: 3. CDR3 sequence (DNA): TGTGCCAGCAGCTTAGATCTGGGACAGGGGGCCTACGAGCAGTACTTC. Translated: CASSLDLGQGAYEQYF.

The V call is TRBV12-3 or TRBV12-4, the J call TRBJ2-7, with a tentative D call TRBD2 (5 bases). V lost 3 bases and J lost 4, with 10 bases in between. The CDR3 runs 13 residues. The CDR3 nucleotides are TGTGCCAGCAGTTTGGGCAGGAGGTACGAGCAGTACTTC. The encoded protein is CASSLGRRYEQYF.

The rearrangement links TRBV29-1 to TRBJ2-1, with 8 bases lining up with TRBD2. V lost 6 bases and J lost 3; bases outside the gene matches: 7. This CDR3 has 14 residues. Germline CDR1 and CDR2: SQVTM and ANQGSEA. The CDR3 nucleotides are TGCAGCGTGGGCACTAGCGGAGACTACAATGAGCAGTTCTTC. Translating gives CSVGTSGDYNEQFF.